The 15 T cell receptor beta chains presented below share a single source sample, sequenced in a study of blood T cell repertoires in COVID-19. The method was immunoSEQ multiplex PCR; TCRdb's version includes in-frame clones alone and lacks a portion of them. The table shows around 71,000 clones, with about 80% occurring only once. Specimen: peripheral blood. The receptor set was obtained from a man under 40 with COVID-19, enrolled during active disease.

This chain connects TRBV9 to TRBJ2-3; no clear D. The CDR3 covers 13 residues. Per germline, CDR1 SGDLS and CDR2 YYNGEE. V shed 5 bases and J shed 4 bases, with 11 bases lying between them. DNA for the CDR3: TGTGCCAGCAGTCGTCGTGAGGCAGATACGCAGTATTTT. Residues: CASSRREADTQYF.

This clone has only a few counts. This chain connects TRBV19 to TRBJ1-1; no firm D call. This CDR3 region has 15 residues. The germline V gene encodes CDR1 LNHDA and CDR2 SQIVND (reference sequence). The ends were cut back, 6 bases at V and 0 bases at J, with 14 bases in the middle. The CDR3 reads CASSLRGEMNTEAFF. As DNA, the CDR3 is TGTGCCAGTAGCCTTCGCGGGGAAATGAACACTGAAGCTTTCTTT. The full variable domain, with the rest looked up from reference TRBV19 and TRBJ1-1, is DGGITQSPKYLFRKEGQNVTLSCEQNLNHDAMYWYRQDPGQGLRLIYYSQIVNDFQKGDIAEGYSVSREKKESFPLTVTSAQKNPTAFYLCASSLRGEMNTEAFFGQGTRLTVV.

This rearrangement joins TRBV30 to TRBJ2-1; D unclear. Between the trimmed V and J ends, which lost 1 base and 7 bases, there was a span of 8 bases. Germline V CDR1 and CDR2: GTSNPN, SVGIG (reference sequence). The CDR3 totals 12 residues. Here the CDR3 DNA reads TGTGCCTGGAGTGACTCTCGGAATGAGCAGTTCTTC. Translated, it gives CAWSDSRNEQFF.

This clone was detected once. The chain recombines TRBV5-4 with TRBJ2-5, with D possibly being TRBD2 (6 bases). V lost 2 bases to trimming and J lost 4 bases, with 15 bases between them. Germline V gene data show CDR1 as SGHNT and CDR2 as YYREEE (reference sequence). The CDR3 is 15 amino acids. CDR3 DNA: TGTGCCAGCAGCTTAAGAGCGGTGGGAGGAGAGACCCAGTACTTC. As protein: CASSLRAVGGETQYF.

The rearrangement joins TRBV19 to TRBJ2-3, with TRBD2 identical over 10 bases. Per germline, CDR1 LNHDA and CDR2 SQIVND (reference sequence). The CDR3 consists of 16 residues. The junction had 8 bases not matched to a gene; V was cut back by 4 bases and J by 4 bases. The CDR3 here is CASSRSGRARADTQYF. In DNA form, the CDR3 reads TGTGCCAGTAGTAGGAGCGGGAGGGCCCGAGCAGATACGCAGTATTTT.

The V gene is TRBV7-9, the J gene TRBJ2-5, with a weak D call TRBD1 (5 bases). CDR3 length equals 14 residues. Deletions cut 2 bases from V and 8 bases from J, with 15 bases between. The germline V gene encodes CDR1 SEHNR and CDR2 FQNEAQ (reference sequence). In DNA, the CDR3 is TGTGCCAGCAGCTTAAGGGGCGTAGTGGACACCCAGTACTTC. Translating gives CASSLRGVVDTQYF.

This chain links TRBV9 with TRBJ2-3, with 16 nucleotides matching TRBD2. The CDR3 is made up of 16 amino acids. Germline CDR1 SGDLS, CDR2 YYNGEE. The trim removed 4 bases at V and 7 bases at J, leaving 6 bases unmatched. CDR3 sequence reads: CASSTGTSGRANTQYF. CDR3 bases: TGTGCCAGCAGCACCGGGACTAGCGGGAGGGCCAATACGCAGTATTTT. Based on the CDR3 plus reference TRBV9 and TRBJ2-3, the full variable domain is DSGVTQTPKHLITATGQRVTLRCSPRSGDLSVYWYQQSLDQGLQFLIQYYNGEERAKGNILERFSAQQFPDLHSELNLSSLELGDSALYFCASSTGTSGRANTQYFGPGTRLTVL.

The V gene is TRBV2, the J gene TRBJ1-1; TRBD1 matches 9 bases. The CDR3 is 14 amino acids. Germline assignment: CDR1 SNHLY and CDR2 FYNNEI. The V segment lost 9 bases and the J segment 0 bases; nucleotides outside the gene matches: 5. This CDR3 reads CARSGTGMNTEAFF. As DNA, the CDR3 is TGTGCCAGAAGCGGGACAGGGATGAACACTGAAGCTTTCTTT.

A single count supports this clone. This sequence joins TRBV3-1 (or the pseudogene TRBV3-2) and TRBJ2-7; TRBD1 matches at 7 bases. The V gene's germline CDR1 is LGHDT and CDR2 YNNKEL (reference sequence). The CDR3 length is 15 residues. With 1 base clipped from V and 6 bases from J, the junction kept 9 bases outside the gene matches. The CDR3 here is CASSQVGNRGSEQYF. Here the CDR3 DNA reads TGTGCCAGCAGCCAAGTTGGGAACAGGGGTAGCGAGCAGTACTTC.

The chain joins TRBV4-2 to TRBJ2-5, with D possibly matching TRBD2 (6 bases). This CDR3 region has 14 residues. V lost 0 bases to trimming and J lost 5 bases, with 10 bases between them. Germline CDR1 and CDR2: LGHNA and YNFKEQ. Here the CDR3 DNA reads TGTGCCAGCAGCCAAGATCTGGCGGGGGAGACCCAGTACTTC. Amino acid sequence: CASSQDLAGETQYF.

The chain couples TRBV2 to TRBJ2-7; possible D gene TRBD1, 7 bases. The germline gives CDR1 SNHLY, CDR2 FYNNEI. V was shortened by 11 bases and J by 3 bases, with 14 bases between the two germline ends. The CDR3 loop spans 12 amino acids. CDR3 DNA: TGTGCCGGCGGGACAGACCTCTACGAGCAGTACTTC. Its protein is CAGGTDLYEQYF.

The chain has TRBV28 and TRBJ1-3, with D possibly being TRBD1 (5 bases). Germline CDR1 reads MDHEN; CDR2 reads SYDVKM. The CDR3 runs 14 residues. V gave up 8 bases and J gave up 0 bases, with 11 bases separating them. CDR3 DNA sequence: TGTGCCAGCCGTCTAGGACACTCTGGAAACACCATATATTTT. Amino acid sequence: CASRLGHSGNTIYF.

The rearrangement uses TRBV12-3 or TRBV12-4 and TRBJ1-5; no definite D call. CDR3 length: 13 amino acids. The V gene lost 5 bases and the J gene lost 8 bases, with 13 bases spanning the gap. As DNA, the CDR3 is TGTGCCAGCAGTCCGAATCGAGTGGAGCCCCAGCATTTT. Translating it yields CASSPNRVEPQHF.

V usage is TRBV4-1 and J usage is TRBJ1-2; possible D gene TRBD1, 6 bases. The CDR3 sequence is 14 residues long. Looked up from germline, CDR1 is MGHRA and CDR2 is YSYEKL. V gave up 4 bases and J gave up 8 bases, with 17 bases separating them. CDR3 sequence: CASSPLQGSGGYTF. The CDR3, as DNA: TGCGCCAGCAGCCCGCTCCAGGGGTCGGGCGGCTACACCTTC.

This clone appeared once. The chain joins TRBV6-6 to TRBJ2-1; 8 bases are shared with TRBD2. The ends lost 2 bases at V and 8 bases at J; junction bases unmatched: 8. From germline, CDR1 is MNHNY and CDR2 SVGAGI (reference sequence). The CDR3 spans 15 residues. This CDR3 is CASSYTGLGSYEQFF. In DNA form, the CDR3 reads TGTGCCAGCAGTTACACGGGACTAGGGTCCTATGAGCAGTTCTTC.